This TCR beta chain was observed in a study of neurological immune-mediated disorders (dated by TCRdb to the late 2010s). About the full investigation: Among the 35 or so multiple sclerosis patients, approximately 31 had relapsing-remitting MS and 3 had secondary progressive MS. Peripheral blood TCR-beta repertoires from HTLV-I-associated myelopathy (HAM/TSP) patients, multiple sclerosis patients and healthy controls were compared by UMI-based sequencing. Longitudinal samples, technical triplicates and paired sorted CD4+ and CD8+ T-cell subsets, alongside PBMC samples, were included among the approximately 98 TCR-beta libraries. The cohort comprised 68 subjects: approximately 15 HAM/TSP patients, approximately 34 multiple sclerosis patients and 20 healthy controls.

This clonotype has ten or more counts. It has no known antigen specificity. One base away there is no much larger clone; base qualities are not given. Broader findings and caveats from the paper: TCR clonal expansion was highest in HAM/TSP patients and lowest in MS patients, with MS patients falling below even healthy controls. In a phylogenetic analysis, the repertoires of 18 out of 34 MS patients fell into a single cluster of related CDR3 sequences, pointing to a possible signature at the repertoire level. No identical CDR3 amino acid sequences were shared among expanded clones across subjects, suggesting private TCR-beta repertoires in all groups. No clinical or MRI features were associated with the MS cluster, and the authors said that larger cohorts are needed.

CDR3 length: 14 amino acids, cysteine to phenylalanine. The sequence is cut down to CDR3 DNA, 42 bases in frame from base 1. From a lookup of the germline V gene, CDR1 and CDR2 are SQVTM and ANQGSEA. The germline ends are 12 bases apart after V is trimmed by 3 bases and J by 2 bases. cDNA was synthesized by template-switch 5'RACE using a primer with a 10-nucleotide random unique molecular identifier that tagged each TCR transcript. Each sequencing run produced over 170 million TCR-beta sequences covering 15-18 subjects. Total RNA was extracted with the RNeasy kit. TCR-beta VDJ regions were amplified with primers for the TCR constant region and the 5'RACE anchor, using the KAPA Real-time Library Amplification kit. A first PCR added sample indexes and Illumina adaptors, after which a second PCR increased the library yield. After Ampure bead purification, the TCR product of roughly 650 bp was size-selected on a 2% E-gel SizeSelection system. Library quality was checked on a Bioanalyzer, concentration was measured with Qubit, and libraries were quantified with the Kapa Library Quantification kit before pooling. Libraries were sequenced paired-end 2 x 150 bp on an Illumina HiSeq 2500. To increase sequence diversity, roughly 25-31% phiX was spiked into each library pool. The authors' analysis ran thus. Quality-filtered reads were processed with the UMI-based MiGEC pipeline, and over 75% of raw TCR sequences were removed by the MiGEC pipeline during error correction. IMGT germline references were used for aligning VDJ genes, and each clonotype was defined as a unique CDR3 amino acid sequence together with its V-J genes. Clonal expansion, Shannon diversity, and CDR3 relatedness (CalcPairwiseDistances, ClusterSamples) were evaluated with VDJtools, and phylogenetic trees were built with CLCbio workbench. Clones with at least 8 unique UMIs were defined as expanded, with this threshold being based on coefficient-of-variation modelling across technical triplicates. The raw public reads went through TCRdb reprocessing: fastp at Q25, MiXCR clone calling, in-frame beta chains kept. Each entry is one CDR3 protein sequence, shown with its most common DNA and genes. TCRdb, rather than the study authors, made the V and J calls. The sample has more than 50,000 distinct CDR3 sequences on record, approximately 3.7% of them singletons. Together, the top ten hold more than 2% of the sample.

Libraries from unsorted PBMCs were made from 2 million PBMCs kept in RNAlater at -80 degrees C until RNA extraction. Multiple sclerosis patients were enrolled in a US clinical protocol under which disease progression was evaluated by magnetic resonance imaging. PBMCs were separated from peripheral blood using Ficoll-Hypaque density gradient centrifugation and then cryopreserved in liquid nitrogen. The chain employs TRBV29-1 and TRBJ2-3; a tentative D call is TRBD1 (5 bases match). The sequence was obtained from a woman in her forties or fifties with multiple sclerosis. The specimen sequenced was PBMCs. The DNA sequence is as follows: TGCAGCGTTGAGGGATCAGGGCTCACAGATACGCAGTATTTT. Its translation is CSVEGSGLTDTQYF.